These 2 T cell receptor beta chains came from one sample sequenced in a study of shared clonotypes between healthy human individuals. The assay was immunoSEQ multiplex PCR, and TCRdb's table has in-frame clones only and misses some. The data show about 670,000 clones, with about 78% seen just once and around 1.8% held by the top ten. Sequenced sample: memory CD4+ T cells sorted from blood. The subset here: CD45RA-negative fraction. These receptors originate from a young woman in good health.

The J gene is TRBJ2-2, the V gene TRBV25-1, with a tentative D call TRBD2 (6 bases). V lost 3 bases and J lost 3, with 11 bases in between. The CDR3 extends over 15 amino acids. CDR1 and CDR2 from the germline V gene are MGHDK and SYGVNS. CDR3 DNA sequence: TGTGCCAGCAGTGATCCAAGCGGGTACACCGGGGAGCTGTTTTTT. Encoded protein: CASSDPSGYTGELFF.

V is TRBV5-4 and J is TRBJ2-3; 8 bases align to TRBD2. The V gene's germline CDR1 is SGHNT and CDR2 YYREEE (reference sequence). This CDR3 spans 17 amino acids. The J segment lost 3 bases and the V segment lost 4 bases, leaving 13 bases of the junction unmatched. DNA for the CDR3: TGTGCCAGCAGCCGATCTGGAGGCGGCGGGAGGACAGATACGCAGTATTTT. Protein product: CASSRSGGGGRTDTQYF.